This passage covers 17 T cell receptor beta chains from one sample sequenced in a study of OX40 agonist ivuxolimab in advanced cancers. Some clones are missing from TCRdb's copy, which holds only in-frame ones; the method was immunoSEQ multiplex PCR. The sample records under 85,000 clones, nearly 95% being singletons. The starting material was CD4+ or CD8+ T cells sorted from blood, obtained in a trial of the OX40 agonist ivuxolimab. The receptor source for this set is an adult with an advanced solid tumor such as melanoma, head and neck, liver or kidney cancer.

V and J are TRBV5-4 and TRBJ2-7; D may be TRBD2 (6 bases). V was shortened by 0 bases and J by 7 bases, with 8 bases between the two germline ends. In germline, CDR1 is SGHNT, CDR2 YYREEE (reference sequence). The CDR3 covers 12 residues. CDR3 residues: CASSLAGLEQYF. The CDR3 DNA reads TGTGCCAGCAGCTTGGCTGGACTAGAGCAGTACTTC.

This chain joins TRBV4-2 and TRBJ2-5; D may be TRBD1 (5 bases). The V gene lost 1 base and the J gene lost 4 bases, with 10 bases spanning the gap. The CDR3 is made up of 14 amino acids. Germline-derived CDR1 and CDR2 are LGHNA and YNFKEQ. The CDR3, as DNA: TGTGCCAGCAGCCAAGTAGGGGCTCGAGAGACCCAGTACTTC. It encodes CASSQVGARETQYF.

This chain links TRBV2 with TRBJ1-2; D gene ambiguous. Trimming shortened V by 6 bases and J by 4 bases, and 15 bases separated the two germline ends. This CDR3 is built from 14 residues. Germline V CDR1 and CDR2: SNHLY, FYNNEI. The CDR3 bases are TGTGCCAGCAGCTACGCTAGGCCCAGCTATGGCTACACCTTC. Its protein is CASSYARPSYGYTF.

CDR3 protein: CASSLSTRTNEQFF. In nucleotides, the CDR3 is TGTGCCAGCAGTTTATCCACTAGGACCAATGAGCAGTTCTTC. The J gene is TRBJ2-1, the V gene TRBV27; D perhaps matches TRBD2 (5 bases). Germline V gene sequence: CDR1 MNHEY, CDR2 SMNVEV (reference sequence). CDR3 length: 14 residues. V was cut by 0 bases and J by 6 bases, with 9 bases left in between.

The CDR3 is CASSLVKGSSYEQYF. CDR3 nucleotides: TGTGCCAGCAGCTTAGTTAAGGGAAGCTCCTACGAGCAGTACTTC. The chain combines TRBV11-3 with TRBJ2-7; no clear D. V lost 1 base and J 0 bases, leaving 10 bases between the germline ends. This CDR3 has 15 amino acids. CDR1 is SGHNT and CDR2 is YENEEA in the germline V gene.

This sequence joins TRBV19 and TRBJ2-7; D gene uncertain. The germline gives CDR1 LNHDA, CDR2 SQIVND (reference sequence). This CDR3 is built from 14 residues. V lost 3 bases, J lost 6 bases, and 15 bases lay in between. The CDR3 region has the DNA TGTGCCAGTAGTATGGGCCCCCTCGGGCCCGAGCAGTACTTC. Translating it yields CASSMGPLGPEQYF.

This chain connects TRBV6-5 to TRBJ1-5; 8 bases fit TRBD1. Unmatched junction bases numbered 8, after V lost 4 bases and J lost 9 bases. The CDR3 runs 14 residues. Germline CDR1 reads MNHEY; CDR2 reads SVGAGI. The DNA of the CDR3 is TGTGCCAGCAGTTCTCAGGGGGCCGGGGGGCCCCAGCATTTT. Its translation is CASSSQGAGGPQHF.

This clone was picked up a small number of times. V is TRBV6-4 and J is TRBJ2-2; D call uncertain. The germline V gene encodes CDR1 MRHNA and CDR2 SNTAGT. With 5 bases removed from V and 4 bases from J, the gap between germline ends came to 8 bases. The CDR3 is 13 residues long. CDR3 DNA: TGTGCCAGCAGTCCGATGAGCACCGGGGAGCTGTTTTTT. This encodes CASSPMSTGELFF.

The CDR3 DNA sequence: TGTGCCAGCACCAAATCGTTTGGGGACCCCTACGAGCAGTACTTC. Its translation is CASTKSFGDPYEQYF. The V and J genes are TRBV11-2 and TRBJ2-7, with D perhaps assigned TRBD1 or TRBD2 (5 bases each). Germline-derived CDR1 and CDR2 are SGHAT and FQNNGV. The CDR3 loop spans 15 amino acids. The ends were cut back, 7 bases at V and 2 bases at J, with 18 bases in the middle.

The chain is built from TRBV6-5 and TRBJ1-1; D remains unclear. V gave up 5 bases and J gave up 5 bases, with 6 bases separating them. Germline V gene data show CDR1 as MNHEY and CDR2 as SVGAGI. This CDR3 spans 11 amino acids. CDR3 in amino acids: CASSSITEAFF. The CDR3 DNA is TGTGCCAGCAGTAGCATTACTGAAGCTTTCTTT.

This chain links TRBV29-1 with TRBJ2-7, with TRBD2 matching over 8 bases. Germline V lookup: CDR1 SQVTM, CDR2 ANQGSEA. The CDR3 has 15 residues. V lost 0 bases, J lost 0 bases, and 4 bases stayed unmatched. CDR3 in amino acids: CSVEDWTSYSYEQYF. The CDR3 nucleotides read TGCAGCGTTGAAGACTGGACTAGCTACTCCTACGAGCAGTACTTC.

J is TRBJ1-3 and V is TRBV4-3; D is unclear. The CDR3 is 16 amino acids. V was cut by 0 bases and J by 2 bases, with 11 bases left in between. Germline values: CDR1 LGHNA, CDR2 YSLEER. In DNA form, the CDR3 reads TGCGCCAGCAGCCAAGATCGGTGGGAAACTGGAAACACCATATATTTT. Translation gives CASSQDRWETGNTIYF.

This clone was observed once. The chain joins TRBV7-2 to TRBJ2-7; possibly TRBD2 for D (5 bases). The CDR3 consists of 16 residues. The germline CDR1 and CDR2 sequences are SGHTA and FQGNSA. Trimming stripped 1 base from V and 2 bases from J, with 15 bases between. This chain's CDR3 is CASSLGGVGRTYEQYF. CDR3 sequence (DNA): TGTGCCAGCAGCTTAGGGGGAGTGGGCAGGACCTACGAGCAGTACTTC.

The V and J genes are TRBV27 and TRBJ2-2; D call uncertain. This CDR3 has 14 residues. Looked up from germline, CDR1 is MNHEY and CDR2 is SMNVEV (reference sequence). With 6 bases removed from V and 0 bases from J, the gap between germline ends came to 8 bases. The CDR3 is CASSSTANTGELFF. In nucleotides, the CDR3 is TGTGCCAGCAGCTCAACGGCGAACACCGGGGAGCTGTTTTTT.

The gene calls are TRBV6-1 and TRBJ1-5; 7 positions match TRBD1. CDR3 length equals 15 residues. Germline CDR1 MNHNS, CDR2 SASEGT. V gave up 5 bases and J gave up 0 bases; unmatched junction bases: 4. The CDR3 sequence is CASSLGTVSNQPQHF. CDR3 DNA sequence: TGTGCCAGCAGTCTCGGGACAGTTAGCAATCAGCCCCAGCATTTT.

The gene calls are TRBV29-1 and TRBJ2-1; 10 bases line up with TRBD2. This CDR3 has 15 residues. Trimming removed 1 base from V and 5 bases from J; junction bases left unmatched: 5. Germline V CDR1 and CDR2: SQVTM, ANQGSEA. CDR3 amino acids: CSVEAGLAADNEQFF. For the CDR3, the DNA is TGCAGCGTTGAAGCCGGACTAGCGGCTGACAATGAGCAGTTCTTC.

The sample holds a few counts of this clone. V gene TRBV19 combines with J gene TRBJ1-5, with TRBD1 identical over 10 bases. Trimming took 4 bases from V and 1 from J; bases not matched to a gene: 4. Germline CDR1 LNHDA, CDR2 SQIVND (reference sequence). The length of the CDR3 is 16 residues. The CDR3 is CASSRDRGVSNQPQHF. The CDR3 nucleotides read TGTGCCAGTAGTAGGGACAGGGGAGTGAGCAATCAGCCCCAGCATTTT. The whole variable domain, remainder taken from reference TRBV19 and TRBJ1-5, is DGGITQSPKYLFRKEGQNVTLSCEQNLNHDAMYWYRQDPGQGLRLIYYSQIVNDFQKGDIAEGYSVSREKKESFPLTVTSAQKNPTAFYLCASSRDRGVSNQPQHFGDGTRLSIL.